Below are 24 T cell receptor beta chains sequenced from a single sample in a study of cytomegalovirus exposure and HLA in healthy donors. Use of 60 Vbeta and 13 Jbeta primers characterized the PCR. TCRdb keeps only in-frame clones here, not all; method: immunoSEQ multiplex PCR. The data show 100,000 to 150,000 clones, roughly 70% seen once. The sequencing input was PBMCs. The receptors here all came from a woman in her 40s in good health and CMV-seropositive.

In its sample, this clone was seen once. The rearrangement uses TRBV10-3 and TRBJ1-1; no reliable D call. CDR3 size: 15 residues. Germline V gene data show CDR1 as ENHRY and CDR2 as SYGVKD. The V end was cut by 6 bases, the J end by 3 bases, with 17 bases between. The CDR3 here is CAIRDPSREDTEAFF. In DNA, the CDR3 is TGTGCCATCAGGGACCCGAGTCGGGAGGACACTGAAGCTTTCTTT.

This clone was recorded a few times. The chain is built from TRBV27 and TRBJ1-5; 7 bases align to TRBD1. J lost 3 bases, V lost 5 bases, and 7 bases had no gene match. Germline CDR1 MNHEY, CDR2 SMNVEV (reference sequence). The CDR3 is 15 amino acids. The CDR3 DNA follows: TGTGCCAGCAGTCTGGGACAGTTCTCCAATCAGCCCCAGCATTTT. Translation gives CASSLGQFSNQPQHF.

The chain employs TRBV7-9 and TRBJ1-4, with 10 bases that match TRBD1. The CDR3 runs 17 residues. Germline CDR1 SEHNR, CDR2 FQNEAQ (reference sequence). The trim removed 5 bases at V and 0 bases at J, leaving 6 bases unmatched. The CDR3 coding sequence is TGTGCCAGCAGCATAGGACAGGGGGTCACAACTAATGAAAAACTGTTTTTT. The encoded protein is CASSIGQGVTTNEKLFF.

The V gene is TRBV14, the J gene TRBJ2-1; 7 nucleotides match TRBD2. Germline values: CDR1 SGHDN, CDR2 FVKESK. The CDR3 has 14 residues. V was pared by 2 bases and J by 8 bases, with 6 bases of the junction left unmatched. The CDR3 coding sequence is TGTGCCAGCAGCCAAATCTCACGGGGGGATGAGCAGTTCTTC. It is translated as CASSQISRGDEQFF.

The chain joins TRBV4-3 to TRBJ1-4; D gene ambiguous. In germline, CDR1 is LGHNA, CDR2 YSLEER. The V end was cut by 0 bases, the J end by 7 bases, with 9 bases between. This CDR3 is 14 amino acids long. This chain's CDR3 is CASSQDSSFEKLFF. CDR3 coding DNA: TGCGCCAGCAGCCAAGATTCTTCGTTTGAAAAACTGTTTTTT.

The V and J genes are TRBV7-3 and TRBJ2-3; the match to TRBD2 covers 14 bases. V gave up 3 bases and J gave up 0 bases; unmatched junction bases: 8. Germline-derived CDR1 and CDR2 are SGHTA and FQGTGA. This CDR3 is built from 19 residues. The CDR3 reads CASSFGAGTSGRSTDTQYF. CDR3 coding DNA: TGTGCCAGCAGCTTTGGAGCCGGGACTAGCGGGAGAAGCACAGATACGCAGTATTTT.

This chain joins TRBV7-9 and TRBJ1-2; 7 bases line up with TRBD1. Trimming removed 5 bases from V and 2 bases from J; junction bases left unmatched: 8. Germline V CDR1 and CDR2: SEHNR, FQNEAQ (reference sequence). This CDR3 has 15 amino acids. The CDR3 reads CASSTGTERNYGYTF. The CDR3 DNA is TGTGCCAGCAGCACCGGGACAGAACGAAACTATGGCTACACCTTC.

The chain is built from TRBV27 and TRBJ1-1; D unresolved. V was pared by 2 bases and J by 1 base, with 5 bases between. The CDR3 consists of 13 residues. From germline, CDR1 is MNHEY and CDR2 SMNVEV (reference sequence). The CDR3 is CASSLQANTEAFF. Written as DNA, the CDR3 is TGTGCCAGCAGTTTACAGGCGAACACTGAAGCTTTCTTT.

V is TRBV6-6 and J is TRBJ1-5, with D possibly being TRBD1 (5 bases). The length of the CDR3 is 11 residues. Trimming left V 4 bases short and J 16 bases short, with 14 bases between. CDR1 is MNHNY and CDR2 is SVGAGI in the germline V gene (reference sequence). Here the CDR3 reads CASSLNRFIHF. For the CDR3, the DNA is TGTGCCAGCAGTTTAAACAGGTTTATCCATTTT.

This chain links TRBV27 with TRBJ2-7; tentatively, D is TRBD2 (6 bases). CDR3 length: 13 amino acids. Trimming removed 3 bases at V and 7 bases at J, with 13 bases between. In germline, CDR1 is MNHEY, CDR2 SMNVEV (reference sequence). CDR3 protein: CASSFTAGGEQYF. The CDR3 DNA reads TGTGCCAGCAGTTTTACGGCCGGGGGTGAGCAGTACTTC.

The rearrangement joins TRBV4-3 to TRBJ2-7, with a tentative D call TRBD2 (5 bases). The CDR3 sequence is 15 residues long. V was pared by 0 bases and J by 2 bases, with 11 bases between. Germline assignment: CDR1 LGHNA and CDR2 YSLEER. Here the CDR3 reads CASSQDLALAYEQYF. The CDR3 DNA reads as TGCGCCAGCAGCCAAGACCTAGCATTAGCCTACGAGCAGTACTTC.

V gene TRBV5-1 combines with J gene TRBJ1-5; 7 nucleotides agree with TRBD1. This CDR3 contains 15 residues. CDR1 is SGHRS, CDR2 YFSETQ, per germline. V lost 4 bases, J lost 0 bases, and 4 bases stayed unmatched. The CDR3 protein is CASSKQGNSNQPQHF. DNA for the CDR3: TGCGCCAGCAGCAAACAGGGGAATAGCAATCAGCCCCAGCATTTT.

V usage is TRBV9 and J usage is TRBJ2-3, with D perhaps matching TRBD1 (6 bases). V was clipped by 3 bases and J by 9 bases, with 8 bases between them. The CDR3 length is 11 residues. Germline CDR1 reads SGDLS; CDR2 reads YYNGEE. The CDR3 DNA sequence: TGTGCCAGCAGCGATAGGGGGACGCAGTATTTT. As protein: CASSDRGTQYF.

V is TRBV18 and J is TRBJ1-2; D remains ambiguous. V lost 3 bases and J lost 0, with 8 bases in between. Per germline, CDR1 KGHSH and CDR2 LQKENI. This CDR3 contains 14 residues. CDR3 coding DNA: TGTGCCAGCTCACCCGACATAGCTAACTATGGCTACACCTTC. It translates to CASSPDIANYGYTF.

The chain joins TRBV28 to TRBJ1-1, with D unresolved. V dropped 7 bases and J dropped 1 base, with 10 bases sitting between them. This CDR3 is 13 amino acids long. From germline, CDR1 is MDHEN and CDR2 SYDVKM. Written as DNA, the CDR3 is TGTGCCAGCACCAACCCGGGGAACACTGAAGCTTTCTTT. Protein product: CASTNPGNTEAFF.

The chain combines TRBV7-6 with TRBJ2-5; 11 bases are a match to TRBD2. Germline CDR1 and CDR2: SGHVS and FNYEAQ. V shed 5 bases and J 4 bases; nucleotides not matched to a gene: 12. The CDR3 has 17 residues. The DNA of the CDR3 is TGTGCCAGCAGCCCACCCCCGACTAGCGGGATAAGAGAGACCCAGTACTTC. Its translation: CASSPPPTSGIRETQYF.

This clone was recorded once. The J gene is TRBJ1-6, the V gene TRBV25-1; D is unresolved. The germline CDR1 and CDR2 sequences are MGHDK and SYGVNS. The CDR3 runs 16 residues. The V end was cut by 6 bases, the J end by 7 bases, with 19 bases between. In DNA, the CDR3 is TGTGCCAGCAGCCCGGCCCGAGGAGGAGAGAATTCACCCCTCCACTTT. It specifies CASSPARGGENSPLHF.

The CDR3 sequence: CAWSYGQGGNIQYF. The DNA for the CDR3 is TGTGCCTGGAGTTACGGACAGGGGGGAAACATTCAGTACTTC. The J gene is TRBJ2-4, the V gene TRBV30, with TRBD1 matching 10 bases. From germline, CDR1 is GTSNPN and CDR2 SVGIG (reference sequence). The CDR3 spans 14 residues. J gave up 6 bases and V 2 bases, and 4 bases lay outside the gene matches.

J is TRBJ2-4 and V is TRBV20-1; D is possibly TRBD2 (5 bases). Germline-derived CDR1 and CDR2 are DFQATT and SNEGSKA (reference sequence). The CDR3 totals 10 residues. Trimming left V 6 bases short and J 10 bases short, with 10 bases between. The chain's CDR3 is CSARRSIQYF. DNA of the CDR3: TGCAGTGCCCGGAGGTCTATTCAGTACTTC.

This sequence joins TRBV29-1 and TRBJ1-2, with 8 bases that match TRBD1. With V trimmed by 6 bases and J by 5 bases, 11 bases remained unmatched. The CDR3 loop spans 14 amino acids. CDR1 is SQVTM and CDR2 is ANQGSEA in the germline V gene. The CDR3 bases are TGCAGCGTGGAACTTCAGGGGGCGGGTTATGGCTACACCTTC. It yields the protein CSVELQGAGYGYTF.

This rearrangement joins TRBV7-2 to TRBJ2-1, with a possible D match to TRBD1 (5 bases). The CDR3 loop spans 14 amino acids. V was shortened by 1 base and J by 6 bases, with 10 bases between the two germline ends. CDR1 is SGHTA, CDR2 FQGNSA, per germline. The CDR3 loop reads CASSLVRQGNEQFF. CDR3 nucleotide sequence: TGTGCCAGCAGCTTAGTTCGGCAGGGCAATGAGCAGTTCTTC.

This sequence joins TRBV5-1 and TRBJ2-1, with TRBD2 matching 13 bases. The CDR3 has 15 amino acids. V gave up 4 bases and J gave up 9 bases; unmatched junction bases: 7. The V gene's germline CDR1 is SGHRS and CDR2 YFSETQ. The CDR3, as DNA: TGCGCCAGCAGCACAGGACTAGCGGGAGTAGTTGAGCAGTTCTTC. This sequence encodes CASSTGLAGVVEQFF.

The V call is TRBV5-4, the J call TRBJ1-5; 12 nucleotides match TRBD1. The CDR3 contains 19 residues. The germline CDR1 and CDR2 sequences are SGHNT and YYREEE (reference sequence). V trimming: 3 bases; J trimming: 1 base; junction bases outside the gene matches: 11. The CDR3 DNA reads as TGTGCCAGCAGCTCGGGGACAGGGGGCGGAGGTTTGAGCAATCAGCCCCAGCATTTT. This codes for CASSSGTGGGGLSNQPQHF.

The chain joins TRBV4-3 to TRBJ2-5; 9 nucleotides agree with TRBD2. V shed 2 bases and J 5 bases; nucleotides not matched to a gene: 6. CDR3 length equals 15 residues. Germline V lookup: CDR1 LGHNA, CDR2 YSLEER. Here the CDR3 reads CASSQIAGEGETQYF. In nucleotides, the CDR3 is TGCGCCAGCAGCCAAATAGCGGGAGAGGGGGAGACCCAGTACTTC.